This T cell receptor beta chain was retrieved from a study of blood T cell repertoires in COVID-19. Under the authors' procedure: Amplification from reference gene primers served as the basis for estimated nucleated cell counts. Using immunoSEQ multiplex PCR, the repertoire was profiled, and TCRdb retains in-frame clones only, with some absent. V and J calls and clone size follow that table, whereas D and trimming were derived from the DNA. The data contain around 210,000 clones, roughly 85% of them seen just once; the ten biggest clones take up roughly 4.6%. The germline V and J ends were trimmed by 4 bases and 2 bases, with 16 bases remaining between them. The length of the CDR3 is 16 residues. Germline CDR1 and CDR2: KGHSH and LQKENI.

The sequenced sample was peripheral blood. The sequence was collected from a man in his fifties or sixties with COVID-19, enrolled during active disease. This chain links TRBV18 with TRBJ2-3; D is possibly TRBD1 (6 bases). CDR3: CASSRQQGQTTDTQYF. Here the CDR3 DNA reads TGTGCCAGCTCACGCCAACAAGGACAGACCACAGATACGCAGTATTTT.